This T cell receptor beta chain was sequenced during a study of blood T cells in healthy people across ages. The CDR3 extends over 14 amino acids. Trimming left V 2 bases short and J 5 bases short, with 12 bases between. Germline V lookup: CDR1 SGHDN, CDR2 FVKESK. Findings and caveats of the study: Strong correlation linked observed beta diversity and percent naive T cells.

A second roughly 7 to 11 cycle PCR used barcoded and J-beta primers. TCRdb used MiXCR to reprocess the 5' RACE reads, holding one entry per CDR3 protein. Among 710,000 or so distinct CDR3 sequences listed, about 24% were seen once. In this sample, this clonotype turned up a few times. Its antigen is unidentified. Sequencing was done on a sample of blood. The chain has TRBV14 and TRBJ1-2; a weak D match, TRBD1 (6 bases). The origin of this receptor is a man between 65 and 85 years old in good health. CDR3 amino acids: CASSQLRGGYGYTF. The DNA of the CDR3 is TGTGCCAGCAGCCAACTCAGGGGAGGGTATGGCTACACCTTC.